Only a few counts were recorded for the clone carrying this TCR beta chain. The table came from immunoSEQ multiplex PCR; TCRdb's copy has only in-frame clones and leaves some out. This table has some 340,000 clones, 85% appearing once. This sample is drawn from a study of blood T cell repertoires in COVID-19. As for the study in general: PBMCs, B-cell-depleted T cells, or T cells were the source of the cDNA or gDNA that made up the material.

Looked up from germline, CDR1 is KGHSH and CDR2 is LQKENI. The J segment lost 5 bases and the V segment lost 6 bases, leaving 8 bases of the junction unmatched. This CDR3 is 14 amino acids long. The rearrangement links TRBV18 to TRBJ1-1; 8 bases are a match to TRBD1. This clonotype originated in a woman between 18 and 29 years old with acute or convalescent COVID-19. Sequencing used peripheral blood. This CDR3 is CASSPGQGLTEAFF. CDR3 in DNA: TGTGCCAGCTCTCCCGGACAGGGATTAACTGAAGCTTTCTTT.